The present entry profiles one T cell receptor beta chain with its context. None of the donors, who were healthy HIV-negative adults, had recently had acute infections or vaccinations. Unsorted PBMC DNA sequencing spanned ten immunoSEQ deep assay plates. The protocol was immunoSEQ multiplex PCR, while the TCRdb copy is restricted to in-frame clones and leaves out a portion. In the table there are nearly 500,000 clones, 76% of which are singletons. V shed 8 bases and J shed 4 bases, with 14 bases lying between them. Germline loops: CDR1 LNHDA, CDR2 SQIVND (reference sequence). The CDR3 runs to 14 residues. The source of the sample is a study of shared clonotypes between healthy human individuals.

The sequencing input was PBMCs. The receptor was isolated from a middle-aged woman in good health. Some clones in this sample may be carry-over from other donors' samples. The chain carries TRBV19 and TRBJ2-2, with D uncertain. DNA for the CDR3: TGTGCCAGTTCCGCACAAGTCAGCACCGGGGAGCTGTTTTTT. Protein sequence: CASSAQVSTGELFF.